This T cell receptor beta chain was observed in a study of response to subunit inactivated influenza vaccine. Study results and limitations: Few additional T cells are recruited per seasonal influenza vaccination, authors suggested.

TCRdb passed the RT-PCR reads through MiXCR, listing each CDR3 protein once. The table has hundreds of thousands of distinct CDR3 sequences, approximately 7.1% seen once. Between the trimmed V and J ends, which lost 4 bases and 8 bases, there was a span of 14 bases. Germline CDR1 is SQVTM and CDR2 is ANQGSEA. This CDR3 comprises 12 residues. Concerning this clonotype itself: The antigen remains undetermined.

The chain employs TRBV29-1 and TRBJ1-2, with D unresolved. This sample comprised PBMCs from blood, obtained around 25 months after vaccination. This sequence originates from a man between 45 and 75 years old who received an inactivated influenza vaccine. The CDR3 loop is CSVGDKGEGYTF. The CDR3 nucleotides are TGCAGCGTTGGCGACAAGGGAGAGGGCTACACCTTC.